Given below is one TCR beta chain in context. At one boundary the junction diverges from the germline segment, which might be a read error. Germline V gives CDR1 SQVTM, CDR2 ANQGSEA. The CDR3 has 12 amino acids. This record comes from a study of read filtering for tumor transcriptome and immune sequencing. From 350 to 500 ng of RNA, a library with molecular barcoded alpha/delta and beta/gamma adaptors was made. TCRdb ran MiXCR on the reads and lists one entry per CDR3 protein. Here the sample spans approximately 93,000 distinct CDR3 sequences, roughly 21% being singletons. Sequencing was performed on a population of CD138-negative cells sorted from bone marrow. The sequence was collected from a donor at least 40 years old with multiple myeloma. V usage is TRBV29-1 and J usage is TRBJ1-1, with a possible D match to TRBD1 (5 bases). CDR3: CSAGTHGTEALF. CDR3 nucleotide sequence: TGCAGCGCTGGCACGCACGGGACTGAAGCTTTATTT.